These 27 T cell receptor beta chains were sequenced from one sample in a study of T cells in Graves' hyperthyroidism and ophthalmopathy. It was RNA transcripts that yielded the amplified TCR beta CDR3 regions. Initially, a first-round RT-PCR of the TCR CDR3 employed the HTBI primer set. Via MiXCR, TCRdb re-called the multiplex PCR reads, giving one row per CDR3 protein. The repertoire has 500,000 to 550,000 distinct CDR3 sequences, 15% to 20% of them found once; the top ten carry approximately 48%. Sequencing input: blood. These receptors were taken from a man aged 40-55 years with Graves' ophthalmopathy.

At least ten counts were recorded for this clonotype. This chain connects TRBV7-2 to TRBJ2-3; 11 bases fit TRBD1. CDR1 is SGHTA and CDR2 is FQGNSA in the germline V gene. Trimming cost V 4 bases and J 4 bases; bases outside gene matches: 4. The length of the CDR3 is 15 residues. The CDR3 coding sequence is TGTGCCAGCAGCTCGGACAGGGGGCAGGCAGATACGCAGTATTTT. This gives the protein CASSSDRGQADTQYF.

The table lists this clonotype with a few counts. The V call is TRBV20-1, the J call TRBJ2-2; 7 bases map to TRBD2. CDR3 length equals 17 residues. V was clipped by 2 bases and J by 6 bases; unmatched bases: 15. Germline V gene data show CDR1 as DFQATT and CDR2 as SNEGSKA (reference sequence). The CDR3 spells CSARKRGRGAGAGELFF. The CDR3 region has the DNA TGCAGTGCTAGAAAGCGGGGACGCGGGGCCGGCGCCGGGGAGCTGTTTTTT.

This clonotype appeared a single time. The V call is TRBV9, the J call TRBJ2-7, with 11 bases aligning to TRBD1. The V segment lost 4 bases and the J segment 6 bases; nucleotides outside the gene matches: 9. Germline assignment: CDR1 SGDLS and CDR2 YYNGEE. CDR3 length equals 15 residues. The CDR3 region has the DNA TGTGCCAGCAGCATAGGGACAGGGGGTAGCTTCGAGCAGTACTTC. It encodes CASSIGTGGSFEQYF.

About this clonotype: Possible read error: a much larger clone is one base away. Here the CDR3 DNA reads TGTGCCAGCAGTTACGGCTCCTACGAGCAGTTCTTC. It is translated as CASSYGSYEQFF. The rearrangement joins TRBV6-5 to TRBJ2-7; D not certain. The J call may be incorrect, as the DNA end agrees better with TRBJ2-1. This CDR3 has 12 amino acids. CDR1 is MNHEY, CDR2 SVGAGI, per germline.

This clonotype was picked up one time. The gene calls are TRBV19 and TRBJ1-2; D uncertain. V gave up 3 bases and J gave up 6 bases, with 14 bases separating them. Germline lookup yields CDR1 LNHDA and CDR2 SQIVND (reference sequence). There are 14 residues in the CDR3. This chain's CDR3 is CASSIHRRDHGYTF. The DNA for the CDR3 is TGTGCCAGTAGTATTCATCGGAGGGATCATGGCTACACCTTC.

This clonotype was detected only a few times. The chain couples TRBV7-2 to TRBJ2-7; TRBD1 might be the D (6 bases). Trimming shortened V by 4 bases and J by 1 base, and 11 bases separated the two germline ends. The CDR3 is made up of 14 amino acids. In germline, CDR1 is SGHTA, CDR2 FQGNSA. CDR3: CASSYRQVSYEQYF. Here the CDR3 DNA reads TGTGCCAGCAGCTACCGACAGGTATCCTACGAGCAGTACTTC.

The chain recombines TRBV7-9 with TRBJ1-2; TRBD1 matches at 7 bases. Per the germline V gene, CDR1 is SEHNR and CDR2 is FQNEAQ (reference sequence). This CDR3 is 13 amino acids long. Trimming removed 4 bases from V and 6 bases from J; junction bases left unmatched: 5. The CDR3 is CASSWSTGDGYTF. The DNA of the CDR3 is TGTGCCAGCAGCTGGTCTACAGGGGATGGCTACACCTTC.

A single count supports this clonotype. Written as DNA, the CDR3 is TGTGCCAGCAAGGGCGGGGCGAGCACAGATACGCAGTATTTT. Its translation: CASKGGASTDTQYF. The rearrangement links TRBV6-4 to TRBJ2-3; tentatively, D is TRBD2 (6 bases). Germline V gives CDR1 MRHNA, CDR2 SNTAGT. The germline V and J ends were trimmed by 7 bases and 0 bases, with 11 bases remaining between them. CDR3 size: 14 residues.

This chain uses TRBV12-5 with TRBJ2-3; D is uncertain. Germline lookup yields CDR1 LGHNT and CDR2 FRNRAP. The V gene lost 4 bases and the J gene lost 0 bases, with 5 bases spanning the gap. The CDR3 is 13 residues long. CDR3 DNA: TGTGCTAGTGGTTCTGATAGCACAGATACGCAGTATTTT. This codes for CASGSDSTDTQYF.

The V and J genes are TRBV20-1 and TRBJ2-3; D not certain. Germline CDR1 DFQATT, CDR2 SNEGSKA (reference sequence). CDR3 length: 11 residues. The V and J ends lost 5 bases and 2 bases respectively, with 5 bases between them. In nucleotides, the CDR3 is TGCAGTGCTCCCTTCACAGATACGCAGTATTTT. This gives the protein CSAPFTDTQYF.

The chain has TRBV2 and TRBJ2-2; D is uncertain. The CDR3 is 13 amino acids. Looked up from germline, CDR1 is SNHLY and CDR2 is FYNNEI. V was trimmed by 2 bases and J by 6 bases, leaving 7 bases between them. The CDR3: CASSEKVSGELFF. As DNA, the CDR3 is TGTGCCAGCAGTGAAAAAGTCTCCGGGGAGCTGTTTTTT.

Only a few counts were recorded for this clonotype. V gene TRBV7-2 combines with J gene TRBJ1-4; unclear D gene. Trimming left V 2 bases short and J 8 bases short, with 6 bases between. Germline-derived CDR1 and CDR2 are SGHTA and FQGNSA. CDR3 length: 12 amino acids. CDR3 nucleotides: TGTGCCAGCAGCTTACACAGAGAAAAACTGTTTTTT. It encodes CASSLHREKLFF.

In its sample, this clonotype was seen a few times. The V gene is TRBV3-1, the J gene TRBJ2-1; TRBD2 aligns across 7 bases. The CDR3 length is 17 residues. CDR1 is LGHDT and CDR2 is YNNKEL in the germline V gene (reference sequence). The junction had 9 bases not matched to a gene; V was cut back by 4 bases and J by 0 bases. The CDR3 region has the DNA TGTGCCAGCAGCCTGTACGGGGGGAGGGCCTCCTACAATGAGCAGTTCTTC. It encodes CASSLYGGRASYNEQFF.

The CDR3 DNA sequence: TGTGCCACCAGCAGAGTGGACAGGGACGAGCAGTACTTC. Protein: CATSRVDRDEQYF. The chain joins TRBV15 to TRBJ2-7; TRBD1 agrees at 8 bases. There are 13 residues in the CDR3. The V gene's germline CDR1 is LNHNV and CDR2 YYDKDF (reference sequence). V shed 1 base and J 5 bases; nucleotides not matched to a gene: 1.

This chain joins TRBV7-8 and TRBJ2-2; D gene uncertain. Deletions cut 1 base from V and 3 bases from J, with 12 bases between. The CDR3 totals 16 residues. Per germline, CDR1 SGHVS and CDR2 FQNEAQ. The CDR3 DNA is TGTGCCAGCAGCTTAGGGACCACTGGGGACACCGGGGAGCTGTTTTTT. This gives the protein CASSLGTTGDTGELFF.

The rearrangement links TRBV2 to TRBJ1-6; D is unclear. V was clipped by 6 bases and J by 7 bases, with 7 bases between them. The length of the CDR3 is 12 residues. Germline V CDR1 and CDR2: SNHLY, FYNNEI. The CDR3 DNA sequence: TGTGCCAGCAGGGTCTCCAATTCACCCCTCCACTTT. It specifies CASRVSNSPLHF.

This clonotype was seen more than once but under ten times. The CDR3 region has the DNA TGCAGTGCCATCCAGGGAGGAATCACTGAAGCTTTCTTT. Amino acids: CSAIQGGITEAFF. The rearrangement joins TRBV20-1 to TRBJ1-1; a weak D match, TRBD1 (5 bases). Trimming removed 6 bases from V and 4 bases from J, with 15 bases in between. Per germline, CDR1 DFQATT and CDR2 SNEGSKA (reference sequence). The CDR3 runs to 13 residues.

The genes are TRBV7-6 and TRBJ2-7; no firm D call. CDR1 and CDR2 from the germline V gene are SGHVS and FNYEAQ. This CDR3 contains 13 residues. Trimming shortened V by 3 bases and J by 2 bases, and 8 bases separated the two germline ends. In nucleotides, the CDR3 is TGTGCCAGCAGCTTGAGAAAAACCTACGAGCAGTACTTC. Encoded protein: CASSLRKTYEQYF.

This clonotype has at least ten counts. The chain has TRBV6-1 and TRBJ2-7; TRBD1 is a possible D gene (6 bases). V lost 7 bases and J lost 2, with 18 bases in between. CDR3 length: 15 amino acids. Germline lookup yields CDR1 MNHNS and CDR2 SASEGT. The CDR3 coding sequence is TGTGCCAGCACCTCTTCTGGGGGCGGCGCCTACGAGCAGTACTTC. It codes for CASTSSGGGAYEQYF.

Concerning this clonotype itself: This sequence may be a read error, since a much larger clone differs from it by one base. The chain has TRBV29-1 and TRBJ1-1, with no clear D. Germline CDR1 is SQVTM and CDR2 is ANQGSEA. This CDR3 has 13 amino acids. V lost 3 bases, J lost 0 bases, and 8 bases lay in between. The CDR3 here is CSVEDGLNTEAFF. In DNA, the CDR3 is TGCAGCGTTGAGGATGGTCTGAACACTGAAGCTTTCTTT.

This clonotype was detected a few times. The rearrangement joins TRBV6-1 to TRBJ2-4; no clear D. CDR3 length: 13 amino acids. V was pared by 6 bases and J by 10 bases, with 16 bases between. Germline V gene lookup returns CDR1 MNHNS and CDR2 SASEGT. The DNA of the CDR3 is TGTGCCAGCAGCCCGGACCGGTGGGAAATTCAGTACTTC. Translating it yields CASSPDRWEIQYF.

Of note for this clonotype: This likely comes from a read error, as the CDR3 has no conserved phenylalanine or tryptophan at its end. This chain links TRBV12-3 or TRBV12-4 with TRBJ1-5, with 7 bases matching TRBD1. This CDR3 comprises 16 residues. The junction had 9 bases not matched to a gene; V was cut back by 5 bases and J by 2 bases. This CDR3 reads CASSPPTGRGNQPQHS. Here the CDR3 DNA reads TGTGCCAGCAGTCCTCCGACAGGGAGGGGCAATCAGCCCCAGCATTCT.

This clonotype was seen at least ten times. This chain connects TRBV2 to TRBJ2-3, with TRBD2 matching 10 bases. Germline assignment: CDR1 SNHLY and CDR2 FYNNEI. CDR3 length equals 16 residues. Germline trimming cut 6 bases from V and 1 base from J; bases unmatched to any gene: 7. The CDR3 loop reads CASRARTSGGTDTQYF. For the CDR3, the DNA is TGTGCCAGCAGGGCCCGGACTAGCGGAGGCACAGATACGCAGTATTTT.

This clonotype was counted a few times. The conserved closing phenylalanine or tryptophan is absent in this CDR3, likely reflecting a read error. The CDR3 loop reads CASTPARRGNTEAFS. The CDR3 DNA reads as TGTGCCAGCACCCCCGCCCGACGGGGGAACACTGAAGCTTTCTCT. The chain uses TRBV12-3 or TRBV12-4 and TRBJ1-1; D gene ambiguous. V was pared by 7 bases and J by 1 base, with 16 bases between. CDR3 size: 15 residues.

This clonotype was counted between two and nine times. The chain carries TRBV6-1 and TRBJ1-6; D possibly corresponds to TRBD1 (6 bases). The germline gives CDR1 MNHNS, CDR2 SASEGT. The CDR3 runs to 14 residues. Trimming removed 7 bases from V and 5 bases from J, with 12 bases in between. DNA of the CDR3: TGTGCCAGCAAACCGGGACATAATAATTCACCCCTCCACTTT. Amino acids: CASKPGHNNSPLHF.

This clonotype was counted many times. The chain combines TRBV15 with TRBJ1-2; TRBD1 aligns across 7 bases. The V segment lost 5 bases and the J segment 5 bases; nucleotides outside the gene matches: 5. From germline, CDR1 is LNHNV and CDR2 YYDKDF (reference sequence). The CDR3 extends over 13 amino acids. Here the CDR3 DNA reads TGTGCCACCAGCCTTCCGGGACAGTATGGCTACACCTTC. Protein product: CATSLPGQYGYTF.

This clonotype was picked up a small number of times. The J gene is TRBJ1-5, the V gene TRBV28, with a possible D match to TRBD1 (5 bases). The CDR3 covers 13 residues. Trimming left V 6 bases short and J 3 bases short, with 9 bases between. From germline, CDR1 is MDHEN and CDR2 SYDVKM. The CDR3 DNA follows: TGTGCCAGCAGGGCAGGGCCCAATCAGCCCCAGCATTTT. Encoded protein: CASRAGPNQPQHF. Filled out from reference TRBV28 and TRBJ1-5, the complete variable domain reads DVKVTQSSRYLVKRTGEKVFLECVQDMDHENMFWYRQDPGLGLRLIYFSYDVKMKEKGDIPEGYSVSREKKERFSLILESASTNQTSMYLCASRAGPNQPQHFGDGTRLSIL.